Listed below are T cell receptor beta chains from one sample, sequenced in a study of T cell responses to AZD1222 COVID-19 vaccine. Produced via immunoSEQ multiplex PCR; TCRdb's table is partial and in-frame only. Seen here are 150,000 to 200,000 clones, more than 75% observed once, and the top ten hold roughly 26%. Sequencing used peripheral blood, obtained 28 days after the second AZD1222 dose. The receptor set was obtained from an adult who received the AZD1222 COVID-19 vaccine. Both conserved end residues are part of each CDR3. Each record gives: J gene, V gene, D gene, clone size, CDR3 DNA, CDR3 protein. The D gene is left open where the match is weak. The listing skips clone size in some rows; elsewhere it reads once, few, many or a size class.

TRBJ2-1 | TRBV12-3/TRBV12-4 | NA | once | TGTGCCAGCAGTTTCGGGGGTGGGTATGAGCAGTTCTTC | CASSFGGGYEQFF
TRBJ2-7 | TRBV28 | TRBD1 | NA | TGTGCCAGCAGTTTCGGACAGGACTACGAGCAGTACTTC | CASSFGQDYEQYF
TRBJ2-5 | TRBV6-2/TRBV6-3 | TRBD1 | NA | TGTGCCAGCAGTCCCGACACAATGCGGACAGGGGATGAGGGGGAGACCCAGTACTTC | CASSPDTMRTGDEGETQYF
TRBJ2-1 | TRBV9 | NA | NA | TGTGCCAGCAGCCCGGGACCTGGCGCGTTAGAGGACAATGAGCAGTTCTTC | CASSPGPGALEDNEQFF
TRBJ1-2 | TRBV24-1 | NA | once | TGTGCCACCAGTGATCCCGGGAGGGCCCATGGCTACACCTTC | CATSDPGRAHGYTF
TRBJ1-5 | TRBV27 | NA | NA | TGTGCCAGCAGTCCGCGGTGGCCCCAGCCCCAGCATTTT | CASSPRWPQPQHF
TRBJ2-7 | TRBV6-2/TRBV6-3 | NA | NA | TGTGCCAGCAGTTACTCGTTGCTGACCTACGAGCAGTACTTC | CASSYSLLTYEQYF
TRBJ2-5 | TRBV5-4 | NA | NA | TGTGCCAGCAGACACAGAGGGGACCAAGAGACCCAGTACTTC | CASRHRGDQETQYF
TRBJ1-1 | TRBV11-1 | TRBD1 | NA | TGTGCCAGCAGCCGGGCAGGGGGCGGCACTGAAGCTTTCTTT | CASSRAGGGTEAFF
TRBJ1-3 | TRBV6-5 | NA | NA | TGTGCCAGCAGTTACTCAGGGGTTCTCGGAAACACCATATATTTT | CASSYSGVLGNTIYF
TRBJ2-7 | TRBV5-1 | NA | NA | TGCGCCAGCAGCCCCGGACTAATATCCTACGAGCAGTACTTC | CASSPGLISYEQYF